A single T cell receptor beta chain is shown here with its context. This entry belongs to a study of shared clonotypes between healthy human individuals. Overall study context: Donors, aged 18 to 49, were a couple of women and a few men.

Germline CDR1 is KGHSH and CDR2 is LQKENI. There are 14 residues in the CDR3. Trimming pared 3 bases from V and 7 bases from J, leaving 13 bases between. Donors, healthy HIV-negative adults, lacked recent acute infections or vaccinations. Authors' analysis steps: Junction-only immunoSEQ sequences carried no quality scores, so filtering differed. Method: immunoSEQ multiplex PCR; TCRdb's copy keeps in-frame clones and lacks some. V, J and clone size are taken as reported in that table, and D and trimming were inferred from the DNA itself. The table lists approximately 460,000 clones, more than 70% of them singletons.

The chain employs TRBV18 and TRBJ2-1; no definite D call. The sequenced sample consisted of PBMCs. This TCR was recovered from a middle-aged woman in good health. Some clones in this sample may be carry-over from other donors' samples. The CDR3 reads CASSPEIERNEQFF. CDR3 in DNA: TGTGCCAGCTCACCGGAAATAGAAAGGAATGAGCAGTTCTTC.